This T cell receptor beta chain was documented in a study of T-cell memory formation after mild COVID-19. Study as a whole: In these data, TCR clusters were largely donor specific. Study-wide findings and caveats: CD4+ clones that contracted lay mainly in CM and EM; CD8+ ones lay in EMRA.

This clonotype was observed a few times. Its specificity is unknown. TCR alpha and TCR beta cDNA libraries with sample barcodes and UMIs came from 5'RACE using constant-segment primers. TCRdb analysed the 5' RACE reads with MiXCR anew, one entry per CDR3 protein. The sample lists more than 350,000 distinct CDR3 sequences, over 20% occurring once. CDR1 is SGHRS and CDR2 is YFSETQ in the germline V gene. This CDR3 has 12 amino acids. Trimming removed 4 bases at V and 4 bases at J, with 8 bases between. The clonotype was recovered from an adult woman who had mild COVID-19 (a few samples of this study predate the infection). Cell type and time point are not known. The chain employs TRBV5-1 and TRBJ2-5; D gene ambiguous. The specimen sequenced was PBMCs or a T cell subset sorted from them (not recorded which). CDR3 region: CASSPMGETQYF. DNA of the CDR3: TGCGCCAGCAGCCCCATGGGAGAGACCCAGTACTTC. Full variable domain (missing parts from reference TRBV5-1 and TRBJ2-5): KAGVTQTPRYLIKTRGQQVTLSCSPISGHRSVSWYQQTPGQGLQFLFEYFSETQRNKGNFPGRFSGRQFSNSRSEMNVSTLELGDSALYLCASSPMGETQYFGPGTRLLVL.